This TCR beta chain was sequenced in a study of identical twins. Unique molecular identifiers were present on the cDNA, and a universal primer site came from template switching. TCRdb fed the 5' RACE reads into MiXCR, producing one record per CDR3 protein. The sample holds fewer than 250,000 distinct CDR3 sequences; 7.5% are singletons and the top ten take about 1.8%. Study results and limitations: The study based its conclusions on cross-sectional statistical analysis and did not follow the same donors. Partial confounding of zero-insertion analyses by invariant MAIT and iNKT cells was possible.

Donors uniformly comprised healthy Caucasians. The germline gives CDR1 SGHVS, CDR2 FQNEAQ. V shed 4 bases, J shed 3 bases, and the junction held 2 bases outside the gene matches. The CDR3 has 14 amino acids. This clonotype has at least ten counts. The antigen is undetermined. The sample was also linked to a second study, of yellow fever vaccine responses in identical twins.

V usage is TRBV7-8 and J usage is TRBJ1-5, with 8 bases that match TRBD1. The sequence was collected from a woman under 30 in good health. Sequenced: memory (CD45RO+) T cells sorted from blood. In nucleotides, the CDR3 is TGTGCCAGCAGCTGGGACAGGCTCAATCAGCCCCAGCATTTT. Protein product: CASSWDRLNQPQHF.